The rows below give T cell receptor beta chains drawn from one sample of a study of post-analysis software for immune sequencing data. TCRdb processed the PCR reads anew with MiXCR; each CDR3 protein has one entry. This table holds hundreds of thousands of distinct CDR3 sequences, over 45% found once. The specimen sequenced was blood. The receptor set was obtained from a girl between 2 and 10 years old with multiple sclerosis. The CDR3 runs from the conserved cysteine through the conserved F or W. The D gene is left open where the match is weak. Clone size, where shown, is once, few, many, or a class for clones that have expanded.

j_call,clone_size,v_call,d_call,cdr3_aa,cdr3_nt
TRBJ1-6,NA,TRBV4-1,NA,CASSQVSGTYPALHF,TGCGCCAGCAGCCAAGTATCAGGGACCTATCCGGCCCTCCACTTT
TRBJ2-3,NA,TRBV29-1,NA,CSVVEATDTQYF,TGCAGCGTTGTGGAGGCCACAGATACGCAGTATTTT
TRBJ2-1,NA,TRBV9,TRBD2,CASSPGASGRAPYNEQFF,TGTGCCAGCAGCCCGGGAGCTAGCGGGAGGGCCCCCTACAATGAGCAGTTCTTC
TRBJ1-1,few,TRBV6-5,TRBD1,CASRRQGAGAFF,TGTGCCAGCAGGAGACAGGGGGCCGGAGCTTTCTTT
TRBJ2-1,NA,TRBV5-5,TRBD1,CATQLGSGTGVYNEQFF,TGTGCCACCCAGCTTGGGTCTGGGACAGGGGTCTACAATGAGCAGTTCTTC
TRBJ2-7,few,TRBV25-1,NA,CASSEWGASYEQYF,TGTGCCAGCAGTGAATGGGGGGCCTCCTACGAGCAGTACTTC
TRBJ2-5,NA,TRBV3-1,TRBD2,CASSPSGSQGETQYF,TGTGCCAGCAGCCCTAGCGGGAGTCAAGGGGAGACCCAGTACTTC
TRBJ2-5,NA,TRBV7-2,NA,CASSLAGREKTQYF,TGTGCCAGCAGCTTAGCGGGCAGGGAAAAGACCCAGTACTTC
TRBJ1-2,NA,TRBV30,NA,CAWSVSPIYGYTF,TGTGCCTGGAGTGTATCGCCTATCTATGGCTACACCTTC
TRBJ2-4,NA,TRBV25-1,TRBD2,CASSYEREGRGAKNIQYF,TGTGCCAGCAGTTATGAGCGGGAGGGCCGGGGGGCCAAAAACATTCAGTACTTC
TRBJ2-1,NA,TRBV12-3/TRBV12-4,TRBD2,CASRSPGLGEQFF,TGTGCCAGCAGGAGCCCCGGACTAGGTGAGCAGTTCTTC
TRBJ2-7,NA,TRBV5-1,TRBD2,CASSPGLAFSRSEQYF,TGCGCCAGCAGCCCTGGACTAGCCTTCTCTCGTAGCGAGCAGTACTTC
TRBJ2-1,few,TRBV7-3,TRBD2,CASSPGTTGSSEQFF,TGTGCCAGCAGCCCAGGGACTACCGGGAGTAGTGAGCAGTTCTTC
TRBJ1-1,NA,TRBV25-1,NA,CASTQGSALLFF,TGTGCCAGCACCCAAGGCAGCGCCCTTCTTTTCTTT
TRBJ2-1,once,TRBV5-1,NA,CASSSRTDWGFNEQFF,TGCGCCAGCAGCTCTAGGACGGACTGGGGCTTCAATGAGCAGTTCTTC
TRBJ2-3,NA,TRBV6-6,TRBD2,CASSSPGRGGATDTQYF,TGTGCCAGCAGTTCTCCAGGGCGCGGGGGGGCCACAGATACGCAGTATTTT
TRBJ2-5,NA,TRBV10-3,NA,CATHGGAETQYF,TGTGCCACCCATGGGGGTGCGGAGACCCAGTACTTC
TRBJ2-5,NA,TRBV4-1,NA,CASSQESEETQYF,TGCGCCAGCAGCCAAGAGAGCGAAGAGACCCAGTACTTC
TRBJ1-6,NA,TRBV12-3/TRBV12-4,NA,CASSFRPSPLHF,TGTGCCAGCAGTTTCCGCCCCTCACCCCTCCACTTT
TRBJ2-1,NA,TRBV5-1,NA,CASSLERRENEQFF,TGCGCCAGCAGCTTGGAGCGACGGGAGAATGAGCAGTTCTTC
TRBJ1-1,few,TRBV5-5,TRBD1,CASIHRGRSEAFF,TGTGCCAGCATCCACAGGGGAAGGTCTGAAGCTTTCTTT
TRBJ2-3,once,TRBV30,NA,CAWRPLSRAQDTQYF,TGTGCCTGGAGGCCGCTATCCAGGGCGCAAGATACGCAGTATTTT
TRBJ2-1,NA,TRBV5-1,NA,CASSRDTYNEQFF,TGCGCCAGCAGCCGGGACACATACAATGAGCAGTTCTTC
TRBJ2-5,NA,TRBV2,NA,CASITGGREETQYF,TGTGCCAGCATAACGGGGGGCCGAGAAGAGACCCAGTACTTC
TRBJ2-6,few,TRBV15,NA,CATSRERSEGRWDFGANVLTF,TGTGCCACCAGCAGAGAAAGGTCTGAGGGCAGGTGGGACTTTGGGGCCAACGTCCTGACTTTC
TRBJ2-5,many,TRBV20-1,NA,CSASGGAGETQYF,TGCAGTGCTAGTGGGGGGGCGGGAGAGACCCAGTACTTC
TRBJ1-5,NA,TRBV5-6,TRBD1,CASSTRTGISNQPQHF,TGTGCCAGCAGCACTCGGACAGGGATAAGCAATCAGCCCCAGCATTTT
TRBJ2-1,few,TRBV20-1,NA,CSAPTGPTYNEQFF,TGCAGTGCTCCGACTGGCCCCACTTACAATGAGCAGTTCTTC
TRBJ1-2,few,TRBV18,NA,CASSPPGRSYGYTF,TGTGCCAGCTCACCACCGGGAAGGAGCTATGGCTACACCTTC
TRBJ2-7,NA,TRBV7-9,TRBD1,CASSLVRDRPPPQYF,TGTGCCAGCAGCTTAGTCCGGGACAGGCCCCCTCCGCAGTACTTC
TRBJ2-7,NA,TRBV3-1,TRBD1,CASSQQGDYEQYF,TGTGCCAGCAGCCAACAGGGGGACTACGAGCAGTACTTC
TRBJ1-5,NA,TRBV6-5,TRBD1,CASSHGQGGSSQPQHF,TGTGCCAGCAGTCACGGACAGGGAGGCTCAAGTCAGCCCCAGCATTTT
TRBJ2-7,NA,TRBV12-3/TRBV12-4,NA,CASSFSGGDSEQYF,TGTGCCAGCAGTTTCTCTGGCGGGGACTCCGAGCAGTACTTC
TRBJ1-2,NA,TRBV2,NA,CASIPPGGIDGYTF,TGTGCCAGCATCCCTCCTGGGGGGATCGATGGCTACACCTTC
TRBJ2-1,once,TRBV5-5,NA,CASSPPNQETQFF,TGTGCCAGCAGCCCTCCAAACCAAGAGACCCAGTTCTTC
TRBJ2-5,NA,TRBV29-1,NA,CSVEGQRFGETQYF,TGCAGCGTTGAAGGCCAGCGCTTCGGGGAGACCCAGTACTTC
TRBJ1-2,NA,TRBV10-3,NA,CAISDTNYGYTF,TGTGCCATCAGTGACACTAACTATGGCTACACCTTC
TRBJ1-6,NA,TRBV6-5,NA,CASSYYTGTKPLHF,TGTGCCAGCAGTTACTATACCGGGACCAAACCCCTCCACTTT
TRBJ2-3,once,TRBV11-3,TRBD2,CASSFGTSGGARLDTQYF,TGTGCCAGCAGCTTCGGGACTAGCGGGGGGGCCAGGCTAGATACGCAGTATTTT
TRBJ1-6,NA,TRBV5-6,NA,CASSFGFYTNNSPLHF,TGTGCCAGCAGCTTCGGATTTTACACTAATAATTCACCCCTCCACTTT
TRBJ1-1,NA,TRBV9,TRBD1,CASSVGHRTGAQTEAFF,TGTGCCAGCAGCGTAGGGCACCGGACAGGGGCCCAGACTGAAGCTTTCTTT
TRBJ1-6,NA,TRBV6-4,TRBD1,CASSDTDRGRGSPLHF,TGTGCCAGCAGTGACACGGACAGGGGGCGAGGTTCACCCCTCCACTTT
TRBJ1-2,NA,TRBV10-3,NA,CAISDPAGDLEYGYTF,TGTGCCATCAGTGACCCGGCAGGGGATTTAGAATATGGCTACACCTTC
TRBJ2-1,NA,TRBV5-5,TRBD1,CASSLQGKQFF,TGTGCCAGCAGCTTACAGGGGAAGCAGTTCTTC
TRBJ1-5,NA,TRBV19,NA,CASRNWGTENQPQHF,TGTGCCAGTAGGAACTGGGGGACGGAAAATCAGCCCCAGCATTTT
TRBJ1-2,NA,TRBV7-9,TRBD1,CASSPRGGANYGYTF,TGTGCCAGCAGCCCCAGGGGGGGAGCTAACTATGGCTACACCTTC
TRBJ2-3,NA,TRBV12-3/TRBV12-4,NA,CASSLRGGATDTQYF,TGTGCCAGCAGTTTAAGGGGGGGGGCAACAGATACGCAGTATTTT
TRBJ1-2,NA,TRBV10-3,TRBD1,CAISEGTVGYTF,TGTGCCATCAGTGAAGGGACAGTCGGCTACACCTTC
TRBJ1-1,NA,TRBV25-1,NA,CASSESRHWASEAFF,TGCGCCAGCAGTGAATCCCGTCATTGGGCCTCTGAAGCTTTCTTT
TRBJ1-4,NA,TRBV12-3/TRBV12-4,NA,CASSRRETNEKLFF,TGTGCCAGCAGCCGGAGGGAAACTAATGAAAAACTGTTTTTT
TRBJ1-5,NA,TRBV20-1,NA,CSAVEGSNQPQHF,TGCAGTGCCGTCGAGGGCAGCAATCAGCCCCAGCATTTT
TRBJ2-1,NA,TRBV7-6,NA,CASSLNRVQGNEQFF,TGTGCCAGCAGCTTAAACAGGGTGCAGGGCAATGAGCAGTTCTTC
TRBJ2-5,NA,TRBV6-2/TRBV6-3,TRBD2,CASSSHFLAEREETQYF,TGTGCCAGCAGCTCACATTTCCTAGCGGAGCGAGAAGAGACCCAGTACTTC